One sample yielded the 22 T cell receptor beta chains listed below, sequenced in a study of T cells after somatic rescue of genetic block. The data were produced by immunoSEQ multiplex PCR, yet TCRdb's version contains in-frame clones alone and is incomplete. Seen here are over 10,000 clones, over 65% observed once, and the top ten hold around a fifth. Input material: peripheral blood mononuclear cells (PBMCs). The receptors come from a boy younger than 18.

In DNA form, the CDR3 reads TGTGCCAGCAGCCAAGCCTACAGGGCGGATGGCTACACCTTC. Translating gives CASSQAYRADGYTF. V gene TRBV14 combines with J gene TRBJ1-2; tentative D call: TRBD1 (6 bases). Trimming pared 1 base from V and 6 bases from J, leaving 12 bases between. The germline V gene has CDR1 SGHDN and CDR2 FVKESK. This CDR3 contains 14 residues.

V gene TRBV10-2 combines with J gene TRBJ1-1; 7 bases fit TRBD1. V lost 8 bases to trimming and J lost 1 base; unmatched junction nucleotides: 4. This CDR3 is built from 13 residues. In germline, CDR1 is WSHSY, CDR2 SAAADI. CDR3 residues: CASGGGPNTEAFF. The CDR3 DNA reads TGCGCCAGCGGAGGGGGCCCGAACACTGAAGCTTTCTTT.

This sequence joins TRBV27 and TRBJ1-5; no definite D call. CDR1 MNHEY and CDR2 SMNVEV come from the germline V gene (reference sequence). This CDR3 has 13 residues. V shed 3 bases and J shed 6 bases, with 9 bases lying between them. CDR3 sequence: CASSFRVAQPQHF. CDR3 sequence (DNA): TGTGCCAGCAGTTTCCGGGTTGCTCAGCCCCAGCATTTT.

This chain connects TRBV27 to TRBJ2-3; 8 positions agree with TRBD2. The CDR3 extends over 14 amino acids. Per germline, CDR1 MNHEY and CDR2 SMNVEV (reference sequence). The V and J ends lost 8 bases and 1 base, in that order; junction bases with no gene match: 5. DNA for the CDR3: TGTGCCAGCCGGGCGCGGGAGGGCACAGATACGCAGTATTTT. This translates into CASRAREGTDTQYF.

The CDR3 DNA reads as TGTGCCAGCAGCCTTAGCGGGGGGGCTTACAATGAGCAGTTCTTC. This sequence encodes CASSLSGGAYNEQFF. This rearrangement joins TRBV7-3 to TRBJ2-1, with 11 nucleotides matching TRBD2. CDR3 size: 15 residues. J gave up 4 bases and V 5 bases, and 4 bases lay outside the gene matches. Germline V gene lookup returns CDR1 SGHTA and CDR2 FQGTGA.

This clone was detected a few times. V and J are TRBV10-3 and TRBJ2-7; TRBD2 matches at 10 bases. V gave up 9 bases and J gave up 2 bases; unmatched junction bases: 4. Germline V gene data show CDR1 as ENHRY and CDR2 as SYGVKD. CDR3 length: 13 residues. CDR3 nucleotides: TGTGCCATGAGCGGGGGGGTCCCCTACGAGCAGTACTTC. It is translated as CAMSGGVPYEQYF.

The V call is TRBV2, the J call TRBJ2-7; 8 positions agree with TRBD1. Germline-derived CDR1 and CDR2 are SNHLY and FYNNEI. The V and J ends lost 6 bases and 2 bases, in that order; junction bases with no gene match: 6. This CDR3 contains 14 residues. CDR3 coding DNA: TGTGCCAGCAGCAAGGACAGGGAAGCCTACGAGCAGTACTTC. Translation gives CASSKDREAYEQYF.

The chain links TRBV6-6 to TRBJ1-5; 12 bases match TRBD1. CDR1 and CDR2 from the germline V gene are MNHNY and SVGAGI (reference sequence). The ends lost 2 bases at V and 6 bases at J; junction bases unmatched: 5. The length of the CDR3 is 16 residues. The CDR3: CASSYAGQGAGQPQHF. The CDR3 DNA follows: TGTGCCAGCAGTTACGCGGGACAGGGGGCTGGTCAGCCCCAGCATTTT.

J is TRBJ2-1 and V is TRBV10-2, with a tentative D call TRBD2 (5 bases). The CDR3 runs 15 residues. Germline values: CDR1 WSHSY, CDR2 SAAADI. V gave up 2 bases and J gave up 6 bases, with 14 bases separating them. CDR3 loop: CASSENLRLSNEQFF. The CDR3 DNA is TGCGCCAGCAGTGAGAATCTCCGACTAAGCAATGAGCAGTTCTTC.

The chain links TRBV6-1 to TRBJ2-5, with 11 positions matching TRBD1. Germline CDR1 reads MNHNS; CDR2 reads SASEGT. This CDR3 region has 15 residues. V dropped 2 bases and J dropped 4; count of bases not matched to a gene: 3. The CDR3 loop is CASSERGQGGETQYF. Written as DNA, the CDR3 is TGTGCCAGCAGTGAAAGGGGACAGGGGGGAGAGACCCAGTACTTC.

The genes are TRBV7-9 and TRBJ1-4; 7 bases agree with TRBD1. J gave up 13 bases and V 1 base, and 9 bases lay outside the gene matches. Per germline, CDR1 SEHNR and CDR2 FQNEAQ (reference sequence). The CDR3 extends over 14 amino acids. The CDR3 region has the DNA TGTGCCAGCAGCTTAGGAGGGGGGACAGAGGGACTGTTTTTT. Translated, it gives CASSLGGGTEGLFF.

This rearrangement joins TRBV28 to TRBJ2-3; 10 bases are a match to TRBD1. J lost 4 bases, V lost 4 bases, and 11 bases had no gene match. The CDR3 runs 17 residues. Germline CDR1 and CDR2: MDHEN and SYDVKM. CDR3 residues: CASSSFLRDRGSDTQYF. The CDR3 DNA follows: TGTGCCAGCAGTTCTTTCTTGAGGGACAGGGGTTCAGATACGCAGTATTTT.

As DNA, the CDR3 is TGTGCCAGTAAACCCCTCGGGGGGACTGGGGCCAACGTCCTGACTTTC. It specifies CASKPLGGTGANVLTF. V usage is TRBV19 and J usage is TRBJ2-6, with TRBD2 matching 7 bases. The trim removed 7 bases at V and 2 bases at J, leaving 8 bases unmatched. The germline gives CDR1 LNHDA, CDR2 SQIVND (reference sequence). The CDR3 runs to 16 residues.

The chain uses TRBV4-2 and TRBJ2-3; 8 bases are shared with TRBD1. Germline CDR1 is LGHNA and CDR2 is YNFKEQ. The junction had 6 bases not matched to a gene; V was cut back by 3 bases and J by 1 base. CDR3 size: 16 residues. CDR3 nucleotide sequence: TGTGCCAGCAGCCAGGAAGGGACAGGAGGCACAGATACGCAGTATTTT. Translated, it gives CASSQEGTGGTDTQYF.

This sequence joins TRBV18 and TRBJ1-3; D is possibly TRBD1 (5 bases). This CDR3 is built from 17 residues. The V gene's germline CDR1 is KGHSH and CDR2 LQKENI. Trimming cost V 3 bases and J 3 bases, with 18 bases left between them. CDR3: CASSPLPKRGNGNTIYF. CDR3 in DNA: TGTGCCAGCTCACCGCTGCCAAAAAGGGGCAATGGAAACACCATATATTTT.

The genes are TRBV28 and TRBJ1-1; the D is unclear. The germline V and J ends were trimmed by 5 bases and 3 bases, with 16 bases remaining between them. This CDR3 contains 15 residues. Per the germline V gene, CDR1 is MDHEN and CDR2 is SYDVKM. The CDR3 loop is CASSLLLRRDTEAFF. The CDR3 DNA follows: TGTGCCAGCAGTCTTCTATTAAGGAGAGACACTGAAGCTTTCTTT.

This clone has only a few counts. The J gene is TRBJ2-7, the V gene TRBV28; no reliable D call. This CDR3 region has 12 residues. V was trimmed by 6 bases and J by 2 bases, leaving 8 bases between them. Looked up from germline, CDR1 is MDHEN and CDR2 is SYDVKM. The CDR3, as DNA: TGTGCCAGCAGAGCGCGCCCCTACGAGCAGTACTTC. Encoded protein: CASRARPYEQYF.

The chain has TRBV2 and TRBJ2-7, with D hard to call. This CDR3 is built from 13 residues. Germline V gene lookup returns CDR1 SNHLY and CDR2 FYNNEI. Deletions cut 7 bases from V and 2 bases from J, with 12 bases between. CDR3 sequence: CASKKDIAYEQYF. The CDR3 DNA is TGTGCCAGCAAGAAGGATATCGCCTACGAGCAGTACTTC.

The chain uses TRBV5-1 and TRBJ2-4; D not certain. Germline V gene data show CDR1 as SGHRS and CDR2 as YFSETQ. V lost 4 bases, J lost 7 bases, and 15 bases lay in between. The CDR3 runs to 14 residues. CDR3 in DNA: TGCGCCAGCAGCCTTTCGACTGGGCGCAACATTCAGTACTTC. Translation: CASSLSTGRNIQYF. Based on the CDR3 plus reference TRBV5-1 and TRBJ2-4, the full variable domain is KAGVTQTPRYLIKTRGQQVTLSCSPISGHRSVSWYQQTPGQGLQFLFEYFSETQRNKGNFPGRFSGRQFSNSRSEMNVSTLELGDSALYLCASSLSTGRNIQYFGAGTRLSVL.

This chain joins TRBV5-1 and TRBJ2-5; D is unresolved. Germline loops: CDR1 SGHRS, CDR2 YFSETQ. This CDR3 is 11 amino acids long. Trimming took 2 bases from V and 1 from J, leaving 0 bases between them. The CDR3 DNA follows: TGCGCCAGCAGCTTCCAAGAGACCCAGTACTTC. Its translation is CASSFQETQYF.

This sequence joins TRBV28 and TRBJ2-7; either TRBD1 or TRBD2 may supply D (5 bases each). This CDR3 comprises 14 residues. Germline V lookup: CDR1 MDHEN, CDR2 SYDVKM. Trimming removed 6 bases at V and 2 bases at J, with 14 bases between. The CDR3 nucleotides read TGTGCCAGCAGGGACGGGACGCTCACCTACGAGCAGTACTTC. Translating it yields CASRDGTLTYEQYF.

The chain joins TRBV7-8 to TRBJ2-7; 7 positions match TRBD2. With V trimmed by 5 bases and J by 6 bases, 7 bases remained unmatched. Germline V CDR1 and CDR2: SGHVS, FQNEAQ. The length of the CDR3 is 13 residues. CDR3 DNA sequence: TGTGCCAGCAGCCTCGTTTGGGGGGGCGAGCAGTACTTC. Encoded protein: CASSLVWGGEQYF.